One sample yielded the 13 T cell receptor beta chains listed below, sequenced in a study of shared clonotypes between healthy human individuals. Clones were sequenced by immunoSEQ multiplex PCR, and TCRdb holds only the in-frame ones, with some missing. The table records approximately 1.4 million clones, approximately 98% of them present only once. The sequenced sample was naive CD4+ T cells sorted from blood. Subset defined: CD45RA+ positively selected. The origin of the receptors is a man aged 25-45 years in good health.

This clone was recorded only once. The chain couples TRBV10-3 to TRBJ1-5; 9 nucleotides agree with TRBD1. Germline V gives CDR1 ENHRY, CDR2 SYGVKD. V trimming: 2 bases; J trimming: 6 bases; junction bases outside the gene matches: 2. CDR3 length: 14 residues. CDR3 amino acids: CAISEDRGVQPQHF. For the CDR3, the DNA is TGTGCCATCAGTGAGGACAGGGGGGTTCAGCCCCAGCATTTT.

The V and J genes are TRBV11-2 and TRBJ2-1; TRBD2 aligns across 14 bases. V lost 0 bases and J lost 1; bases outside the gene matches: 5. CDR3 length: 19 residues. Germline V CDR1 and CDR2: SGHAT, FQNNGV. The CDR3 sequence is CASSLEGTSGRSSYNEQFF. CDR3 bases: TGTGCCAGCAGCTTAGAGGGGACTAGCGGGAGATCGTCCTACAATGAGCAGTTCTTC.

V usage is TRBV28 and J usage is TRBJ2-7; TRBD2 is a possible D gene (6 bases). This CDR3 has 15 amino acids. The germline V and J ends were trimmed by 2 bases and 2 bases, with 13 bases remaining between them. CDR1 is MDHEN and CDR2 is SYDVKM in the germline V gene. The CDR3 sequence: CASSLRSSEAYEQYF. For the CDR3, the DNA is TGTGCCAGCAGTTTACGTTCTAGCGAGGCCTACGAGCAGTACTTC.

This clone was seen only once. The chain links TRBV5-1 to TRBJ2-3; D unresolved. The CDR3 sequence is 16 residues long. Germline V gene sequence: CDR1 SGHRS, CDR2 YFSETQ. The V end was cut by 3 bases, the J end by 0 bases, with 14 bases between. The CDR3 DNA reads as TGCGCCAGCAGCTCGACGAAGACCGCTAGCACAGATACGCAGTATTTT. It specifies CASSSTKTASTDTQYF. Variable domain in full (rest from reference TRBV5-1 and TRBJ2-3): KAGVTQTPRYLIKTRGQQVTLSCSPISGHRSVSWYQQTPGQGLQFLFEYFSETQRNKGNFPGRFSGRQFSNSRSEMNVSTLELGDSALYLCASSSTKTASTDTQYFGPGTRLTVL.

The chain couples TRBV28 to TRBJ2-7, with D possibly TRBD2 on 6 matching bases. CDR1 and CDR2 (germline): MDHEN, SYDVKM. The CDR3 loop spans 15 amino acids. Trimming removed 5 bases at V and 2 bases at J, with 16 bases between. The chain's CDR3 is CASSTSGRRAYEQYF. CDR3 sequence (DNA): TGTGCCAGCAGTACATCGGGACGGAGGGCCTACGAGCAGTACTTC. The variable domain in full, completed from reference TRBV28 and TRBJ2-7, reads DVKVTQSSRYLVKRTGEKVFLECVQDMDHENMFWYRQDPGLGLRLIYFSYDVKMKEKGDIPEGYSVSREKKERFSLILESASTNQTSMYLCASSTSGRRAYEQYFGPGTRLTVT.

The rearrangement uses TRBV7-2 and TRBJ2-3, with TRBD2 identical over 7 bases. Germline V CDR1 and CDR2: SGHTA, FQGNSA. Germline trimming cut 5 bases from V and 2 bases from J; bases unmatched to any gene: 7. The length of the CDR3 is 15 residues. CDR3 residues: CASSATSAVTDTQYF. The CDR3 DNA follows: TGTGCCAGCAGCGCAACTAGCGCTGTCACAGATACGCAGTATTTT. The entire variable domain, with the rest obtained from reference TRBV7-2 and TRBJ2-3, is as follows: GAGVSQSPSNKVTEKGKDVELRCDPISGHTALYWYRQSLGQGLEFLIYFQGNSAPDKSGLPSDRFSAERTGGSVSTLTIQRTQQEDSAVYLCASSATSAVTDTQYFGPGTRLTVL.

This clone was picked up one time. This chain joins TRBV28 and TRBJ1-5, with D maybe TRBD1 (6 bases). Trimming cost V 5 bases and J 6 bases, with 11 bases left between them. Per germline, CDR1 MDHEN and CDR2 SYDVKM. The CDR3 loop spans 13 amino acids. This CDR3 is CASSLHRVQPQHF. The CDR3 bases are TGTGCCAGCAGTCTCCACAGGGTTCAGCCCCAGCATTTT. The variable domain in full, with the rest retrieved from reference TRBV28 and TRBJ1-5, is DVKVTQSSRYLVKRTGEKVFLECVQDMDHENMFWYRQDPGLGLRLIYFSYDVKMKEKGDIPEGYSVSREKKERFSLILESASTNQTSMYLCASSLHRVQPQHFGDGTRLSIL.

The V gene is TRBV5-4, the J gene TRBJ1-4; D is unclear. The V gene's germline CDR1 is SGHNT and CDR2 YYREEE (reference sequence). Between the trimmed V and J ends, which lost 3 bases and 3 bases, there was a span of 6 bases. The CDR3 is made up of 13 amino acids. The CDR3 is CASSSGSNEKLFF. CDR3 sequence (DNA): TGTGCCAGCAGCTCGGGATCTAATGAAAAACTGTTTTTT.

Here the CDR3 reads CAVRQGPSYNEQFF. The CDR3 DNA sequence: TGTGCCGTCCGACAGGGCCCTTCCTACAATGAGCAGTTCTTC. The chain employs TRBV10-3 and TRBJ2-1; 7 bases agree with TRBD1. CDR1 ENHRY and CDR2 SYGVKD come from the germline V gene. Trimming cost V 11 bases and J 1 base; bases outside gene matches: 8. This CDR3 comprises 14 residues.

This chain connects TRBV5-5 to TRBJ2-1; 7 bases fit TRBD2. The CDR3 runs 16 residues. Germline V CDR1 and CDR2: SGHKS, YYEKEE (reference sequence). The V segment lost 0 bases and the J segment 1 base; nucleotides outside the gene matches: 4. CDR3 coding DNA: TGTGCCAGCAGCTTGGTACTAGCGCAGTCCTACAATGAGCAGTTCTTC. Translating gives CASSLVLAQSYNEQFF.

The chain recombines TRBV9 with TRBJ2-2; D not resolved. Germline V gene data show CDR1 as SGDLS and CDR2 as YYNGEE. This CDR3 has 12 amino acids. V lost 3 bases and J lost 9, with 9 bases in between. The CDR3: CASSARARELFF. For the CDR3, the DNA is TGTGCCAGCAGCGCACGGGCCCGGGAGCTGTTTTTT.

J is TRBJ2-1 and V is TRBV4-3; D call uncertain. The CDR3 is 13 residues long. Trimming stripped 1 base from V and 14 bases from J, with 15 bases between. The germline V gene encodes CDR1 LGHNA and CDR2 YSLEER. CDR3 DNA sequence: TGCGCCAGCAGCCAAGTTGCGAGACGACGAAAGTTCTTC. Encoded protein: CASSQVARRRKFF.

The chain carries TRBV28 and TRBJ1-2; D gene uncertain. CDR1 and CDR2 from the germline V gene are MDHEN and SYDVKM. This CDR3 has 13 amino acids. V dropped 6 bases and J dropped 2 bases, with 10 bases sitting between them. The CDR3 sequence is CASRETENYGYTF. Here the CDR3 DNA reads TGTGCCAGCAGAGAGACGGAGAACTATGGCTACACCTTC.